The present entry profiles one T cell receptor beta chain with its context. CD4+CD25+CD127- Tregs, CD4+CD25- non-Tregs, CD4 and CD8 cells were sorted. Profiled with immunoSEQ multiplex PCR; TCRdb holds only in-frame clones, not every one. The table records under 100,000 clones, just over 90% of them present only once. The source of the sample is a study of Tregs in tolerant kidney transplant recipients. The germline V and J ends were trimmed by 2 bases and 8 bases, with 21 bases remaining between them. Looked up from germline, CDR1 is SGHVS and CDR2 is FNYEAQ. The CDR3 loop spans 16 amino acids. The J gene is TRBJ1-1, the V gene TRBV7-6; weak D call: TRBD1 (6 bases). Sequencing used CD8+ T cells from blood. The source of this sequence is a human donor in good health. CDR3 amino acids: CASSLYGWTANTEAFF. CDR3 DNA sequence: TGTGCCAGCAGCTTATATGGTTGGACAGCCAATACGGAAGCTTTCTTT.